The 4 T cell receptor beta chains below all came from one sample that was sequenced in a study of T cells in Graves' hyperthyroidism and ophthalmopathy. The CDR3 regions of TCR beta were amplified from RNA transcripts. A first-round RT-PCR of the TCR CDR3 used the HTBI primer set. TCRdb used MiXCR to reprocess the multiplex PCR reads, holding one entry per CDR3 protein. Altogether under 400,000 distinct CDR3 sequences are present, about 18% being singletons, with the ten largest covering around 47%. The sequenced sample was blood. The receptors stem from a woman in her forties or fifties with Graves' hyperthyroidism.

This clonotype was seen a few times. The V call is TRBV27, the J call TRBJ1-1; tentative D call: TRBD1 (6 bases). The CDR3 covers 13 residues. Germline CDR1 MNHEY, CDR2 SMNVEV (reference sequence). V lost 5 bases to trimming and J lost 6 bases, with 13 bases between them. CDR3 in DNA: TGTGCCAGCAGTCCTTGGACAGAATCTGAAGCTTTCTTT. Encoded protein: CASSPWTESEAFF.

This clonotype was observed at least ten times. The rearrangement joins TRBV20-1 to TRBJ2-5; 7 nucleotides agree with TRBD2. The length of the CDR3 is 16 residues. J was trimmed by 0 bases and V by 5 bases; bases with no gene match: 12. Germline CDR1 is DFQATT and CDR2 is SNEGSKA (reference sequence). DNA of the CDR3: TGCAGTGCTTCCAGCGGGCTAGCGGAGAACCAAGAGACCCAGTACTTC. This gives the protein CSASSGLAENQETQYF.

There are many counts of this clonotype. This chain joins TRBV2 and TRBJ2-1; 8 nucleotides align to TRBD2. CDR1 and CDR2 from the germline V gene are SNHLY and FYNNEI. V was clipped by 1 base and J by 4 bases; unmatched bases: 3. CDR3 length equals 15 residues. The CDR3 coding sequence is TGTGCCAGCAGTGAAGATACGGGAGGGTACAATGAGCAGTTCTTC. It is translated as CASSEDTGGYNEQFF.

V is TRBV10-2 and J is TRBJ2-1; D perhaps matches TRBD2 (7 bases). Germline lookup yields CDR1 WSHSY and CDR2 SAAADI. V gave up 8 bases and J gave up 7 bases, with 18 bases separating them. This CDR3 is built from 14 residues. The CDR3 coding sequence is TGCGCCAGCCTATGGGGGGGGGGGCTTAATGAGCAGTTCTTC. Its protein product is CASLWGGGLNEQFF.